This is a list of T cell receptor beta chains from one sample in a study of blood T cell repertoires in COVID-19. Clones were sequenced by immunoSEQ multiplex PCR, and TCRdb holds only the in-frame ones, with some missing. Among some 170,000 clones listed, around 85% were seen once. The source material was peripheral blood. These TCRs come from a woman between 55 and 75 years old with acute or convalescent COVID-19. CDR3s include the opening cysteine and the closing phenylalanine or tryptophan. D genes are given only for firm matches. The size entry is marked missing in some rows and otherwise reads once, few, many or a size class.

TRBV28,few,TRBJ1-1,NA,CASSPPRGYTEAFF,TGTGCCAGCAGTCCCCCTCGGGGGTACACTGAAGCTTTCTTT
TRBV18,once,TRBJ2-7,TRBD2,CASSPGTSNEQYF,TGTGCCAGCTCACCCGGGACTAGCAACGAGCAGTACTTC
TRBV6-2/TRBV6-3,few,TRBJ2-7,TRBD2,CASSTSGQHEQYF,TGTGCCAGCAGTACTAGCGGGCAACACGAGCAGTACTTC
TRBV2,NA,TRBJ2-2,NA,CASSEGPQAELFF,TGTGCCAGCAGTGAAGGCCCCCAGGCAGAGCTGTTTTTT
TRBV5-1,NA,TRBJ2-1,TRBD2,CASSLTEAGGYNEQFF,TGCGCCAGCAGCTTGACAGAGGCGGGAGGATACAATGAGCAGTTCTTC
TRBV12-3/TRBV12-4,NA,TRBJ2-5,NA,CASSLRGGETQYF,TGTGCCAGCAGCCTCAGGGGTGGAGAGACCCAGTACTTC
TRBV5-5,NA,TRBJ2-1,NA,CASSSPNGNEQFF,TGTGCCAGCAGCAGCCCAAATGGTAATGAGCAGTTCTTC
TRBV2,NA,TRBJ2-3,NA,CASRARDTQYF,TGTGCCAGCAGAGCTAGAGATACGCAGTATTTT
TRBV19,NA,TRBJ1-1,TRBD1,CASGLGTANTEAFF,TGTGCCAGTGGTCTAGGGACAGCGAACACTGAAGCTTTCTTT
TRBV7-7,NA,TRBJ1-4,NA,CASSLPPHDRPQRETNEKLFF,TGTGCTAGCAGCTTACCCCCACACGACAGGCCCCAGAGGGAAACTAATGAAAAACTGTTTTTT
TRBV2,NA,TRBJ1-4,NA,CASSEVEELFF,TGTGCCAGCAGCGAGGTTGAGGAACTGTTTTTT
TRBV19,few,TRBJ1-2,TRBD1,CASTLDRGRGGYTF,TGTGCCAGTACCCTCGACAGGGGGCGAGGCGGCTACACCTTC
TRBV27,NA,TRBJ1-1,NA,CASSLSPPQGPPMNTEAFF,TGTGCCAGCAGTTTATCTCCCCCTCAGGGGCCGCCCATGAACACTGAAGCTTTCTTT
TRBV11-3,NA,TRBJ1-1,NA,CASSLGDRNTEAFF,TGTGCCAGCAGCTTAGGAGATAGGAACACTGAAGCTTTCTTT
TRBV5-4,NA,TRBJ1-1,TRBD1,CASSPGGQGVPFEAFF,TGTGCCAGCAGCCCGGGGGGACAGGGGGTCCCCTTCGAAGCTTTCTTT
TRBV5-5,NA,TRBJ2-3,NA,CASSLFQGSTDTQYF,TGTGCCAGCAGCTTGTTCCAGGGAAGCACAGATACGCAGTATTTT